These 14 T cell receptor beta chains were sequenced from one sample in a study of blood T cell repertoires in COVID-19. The table came from immunoSEQ multiplex PCR; TCRdb's copy has only in-frame clones and leaves some out. The data show 68,000 or so clones, with 88% seen just once and about 2.7% held by the top ten. The sequencing input was peripheral blood. The receptors stem from a man aged 70 or older with active or convalescent COVID-19.

The rearrangement links TRBV7-2 to TRBJ2-1; the match to TRBD2 covers 8 bases. The CDR3 covers 14 residues. J was trimmed by 5 bases and V by 5 bases; bases with no gene match: 5. Looked up from germline, CDR1 is SGHTA and CDR2 is FQGNSA. CDR3 loop: CASSVGTRHNEQFF. The CDR3 DNA reads TGTGCCAGCAGCGTCGGGACTAGGCACAATGAGCAGTTCTTC.

CDR3 sequence: CASSEAASGANVLTF. DNA for the CDR3: TGTGCCAGCAGTGAAGCGGCCTCTGGGGCCAACGTCCTGACTTTC. The J gene is TRBJ2-6, the V gene TRBV6-1; no firm D call. V was pared by 0 bases and J by 0 bases, with 3 bases between. The germline V gene encodes CDR1 MNHNS and CDR2 SASEGT. The CDR3 has 15 residues.

The chain combines TRBV10-2 with TRBJ2-7; TRBD1 matches at 11 bases. Germline V gene lookup returns CDR1 WSHSY and CDR2 SAAADI. After removal of 6 bases from V and 2 bases from J, the junction contained 3 bases not matched to a gene. The CDR3 has 14 residues. CDR3 amino acids: CASRGTGGTYEQYF. As DNA, the CDR3 is TGCGCCAGCAGGGGGACAGGGGGGACCTACGAGCAGTACTTC.

The chain has TRBV5-1 and TRBJ1-2; D is undetermined. The CDR3 consists of 15 residues. Germline V gene sequence: CDR1 SGHRS, CDR2 YFSETQ. Trimming shortened V by 3 bases and J by 1 base, and 13 bases separated the two germline ends. CDR3 nucleotides: TGCGCCAGCAGCTCTCAACCGGGTAGTAACTATGGCTACACCTTC. It yields the protein CASSSQPGSNYGYTF.

The rearrangement uses TRBV6-1 and TRBJ1-2, with D tentatively TRBD1 (5 bases). Germline-derived CDR1 and CDR2 are MNHNS and SASEGT. V was pared by 3 bases and J by 4 bases, with 9 bases between. The CDR3 has 13 amino acids. The CDR3 sequence is CASSETDLYGYTF. For the CDR3, the DNA is TGTGCCAGCAGTGAGACAGACCTCTATGGCTACACCTTC.

The chain couples TRBV3-1 (or the pseudogene TRBV3-2) to TRBJ2-7; D gene unclear. The V and J ends lost 5 bases and 6 bases respectively, with 8 bases between them. Germline V gene data show CDR1 as LGHDT and CDR2 as YNNKEL (reference sequence). CDR3 size: 11 residues. CDR3 DNA: TGTGCCAGCAGCGGCGCGGCCGAGCAGTACTTC. Its protein product is CASSGAAEQYF.

This clone was counted a single time. The rearrangement joins TRBV18 to TRBJ2-1; the D gene could be TRBD1 or TRBD2 (6 bases each). V dropped 5 bases and J dropped 5 bases, with 19 bases sitting between them. The CDR3 is made up of 16 amino acids. Germline CDR1 is KGHSH and CDR2 is LQKENI. Here the CDR3 reads CASSARGQLRNNEQFF. The CDR3 nucleotides read TGTGCCAGCTCAGCACGGGGGCAACTTAGGAACAATGAGCAGTTCTTC. Full variable domain (rest looked up from reference TRBV18 and TRBJ2-1): NAGVMQNPRHLVRRRGQEARLRCSPMKGHSHVYWYRQLPEEGLKFMVYLQKENIIDESGMPKERFSAEFPKEGPSILRIQQVVRGDSAAYFCASSARGQLRNNEQFFGPGTRLTVL.

This chain links TRBV3-1 (or the pseudogene TRBV3-2) with TRBJ2-7; TRBD2 matches 9 bases. Trimming cost V 4 bases and J 4 bases; bases outside gene matches: 5. Germline assignment: CDR1 LGHDT and CDR2 YNNKEL (reference sequence). The CDR3 runs 14 residues. CDR3 protein: CASSRAGGKYEQYF. Written as DNA, the CDR3 is TGTGCCAGCAGCCGAGCGGGGGGAAAATACGAGCAGTACTTC.

The chain employs TRBV7-2 and TRBJ2-1; 9 bases align to TRBD2. Looked up from germline, CDR1 is SGHTA and CDR2 is FQGNSA. V shed 5 bases and J 5 bases; nucleotides not matched to a gene: 7. There are 15 residues in the CDR3. CDR3 protein: CASSPRTSVNNEQFF. In DNA form, the CDR3 reads TGTGCCAGCAGCCCCCGGACTAGCGTGAACAATGAGCAGTTCTTC.

The rearrangement uses TRBV12-3 or TRBV12-4 and TRBJ2-3, with unresolved D. Trimming cost V 5 bases and J 6 bases, with 12 bases left between them. The CDR3 is 13 residues long. The CDR3 nucleotides read TGTGCCAGCAGTCCACATTTAACCGATACGCAGTATTTT. Residues: CASSPHLTDTQYF.

The chain carries TRBV6-5 and TRBJ1-4; possible D gene TRBD1, 5 bases. Per germline, CDR1 MNHEY and CDR2 SVGAGI. V lost 6 bases and J lost 4, with 12 bases in between. There are 14 residues in the CDR3. CDR3 DNA: TGTGCCAGCAGATCAGGGTCCCATAATGAAAAACTGTTTTTT. This codes for CASRSGSHNEKLFF.

The CDR3 here is CASQGGTEAFF. Here the CDR3 DNA reads TGTGCCTCACAGGGTGGGACTGAAGCTTTCTTT. The V and J genes are TRBV30 and TRBJ1-1, with D possibly being TRBD1 (6 bases). The CDR3 is made up of 11 amino acids. From germline, CDR1 is GTSNPN and CDR2 SVGIG (reference sequence). The ends were cut back, 7 bases at V and 5 bases at J, with 11 bases in the middle.

The rearrangement joins TRBV7-3 to TRBJ2-1; weak D call: TRBD2 (7 bases). The CDR3 covers 14 residues. V lost 3 bases to trimming and J lost 6 bases, with 12 bases between them. Looked up from germline, CDR1 is SGHTA and CDR2 is FQGTGA. The CDR3 DNA reads as TGTGCCAGCAGCTTCGGGGGAGGGGGCAATGAGCAGTTCTTC. It yields the protein CASSFGGGGNEQFF.

CDR3 in amino acids: CASSLAPGTSGGVLMFF. CDR3 bases: TGTGCCAGCAGCTTAGCGCCTGGGACTAGCGGGGGGGTGTTAATGTTCTTC. The chain recombines TRBV7-7 with TRBJ2-1, with 16 positions matching TRBD2. This CDR3 region has 17 residues. V lost 0 bases, J lost 15 bases, and 11 bases stayed unmatched. Germline V lookup: CDR1 SSHAT, CDR2 FNYEAQ (reference sequence). Full variable domain (rest looked up from reference TRBV7-7 and TRBJ2-1): GAGVSQSPRYKVTKRGQDVTLRCDPISSHATLYWYQQALGQGPEFLTYFNYEAQPDKSGLPSDRFSAERPEGSISTLTIQRTEQRDSAMYRCASSLAPGTSGGVLMFFGPGTRLTVL.